This T cell receptor (beta chain) was documented in a study of T cells in Graves' hyperthyroidism and ophthalmopathy. Whole-study results and caveats: Ophthalmopathy was identified by the model a median 6.5 months ahead of onset.

Template material for amplifying TCR beta CDR3 regions consisted of RNA transcripts. HTBI primers were used for first-round RT-PCR of the TCR CDR3. TCRdb re-analysed the multiplex PCR reads in MiXCR, keeping a single row per CDR3 protein. Of 300,000 to 400,000 distinct CDR3 sequences listed, less than 20% are singletons. Patients affected by ophthalmopathy presented a Clinical Activity Score of at least 3, a NOSPECS grade of at least 4, and disease duration below 3 months. As for this clonotype: Its matching antigen is unknown.

The V gene's germline CDR1 is SGHAT and CDR2 FQNNGV. V lost 7 bases to trimming and J lost 5 bases, with 15 bases between them. The CDR3 is 14 amino acids. This sequence was found in a man younger than 35 with Graves' ophthalmopathy. Sample: blood. The rearrangement uses TRBV11-2 and TRBJ2-1, with D unclear. CDR3: CASTRQVSDNEQFF. CDR3 nucleotide sequence: TGTGCCAGCACCCGACAAGTTTCGGACAATGAGCAGTTCTTC.